This T cell receptor (beta chain) was observed in a study of chemoradiotherapy in HPV16-positive cancers. Study results and caveats: HPV-responsive T-cell expansion during chemoradiotherapy was linked to improved recurrence-free survival in HPV16-positive patients.

Using immunoSEQ multiplex PCR, the repertoire was profiled, and TCRdb retains in-frame clones only, with some absent. The table shows approximately 9,300 clones, with roughly 83% occurring only once. Repertoires were sampled repeatedly during chemoradiotherapy. This clone was observed once. The target antigen is unknown. The receptor was derived from a human donor with HPV-associated anogenital cancer. The material was blood, obtained from a patient who underwent chemoradiotherapy.

The CDR3 here is CASSRTGTPQHF. The CDR3 region has the DNA TGTGCCAGCAGCCGCACGGGGACGCCCCAGCATTTT. J is TRBJ1-5 and V is TRBV5-6; possibly TRBD1 for D (5 bases). Trimming stripped 4 bases from V and 9 bases from J, with 11 bases between. This CDR3 contains 12 residues. Looked up from germline, CDR1 is SGHDT and CDR2 is YYEEEE.